These 10 T cell receptor beta chains share one sample of origin, sequenced in a study of OX40 agonist ivuxolimab in advanced cancers. Sequencing used immunoSEQ multiplex PCR; TCRdb keeps in-frame clones, though not all of them. The sample yields tens of thousands of clones, roughly 87% seen once. This specimen consisted of CD4+ or CD8+ T cells sorted from blood, obtained in a trial of the OX40 agonist ivuxolimab. These receptors all stem from an adult with an advanced solid tumor such as melanoma, head and neck, liver or kidney cancer.

This chain joins TRBV4-1 and TRBJ1-2; D not certain. V lost 0 bases and J 0 bases, leaving 14 bases between the germline ends. From germline, CDR1 is MGHRA and CDR2 YSYEKL. This CDR3 comprises 17 residues. The CDR3 region has the DNA TGCGCCAGCAGCCAAGACCGATCGGCACTCCCTAACTATGGCTACACCTTC. Protein sequence: CASSQDRSALPNYGYTF.

This chain joins TRBV7-3 and TRBJ1-1, with 7 bases matching TRBD1. CDR3 length: 13 residues. CDR1 SGHTA and CDR2 FQGTGA come from the germline V gene. Trimming cost V 7 bases and J 5 bases; bases outside gene matches: 7. Here the CDR3 DNA reads TGTGCCAGCACCACACAGGGGTTAACTGAAGCTTTCTTT. Translated, it gives CASTTQGLTEAFF.

CDR3 protein: CASSLAPADGDEQYF. The DNA for the CDR3 is TGTGCCAGCAGCTTGGCGCCAGCCGACGGGGACGAGCAGTACTTC. V and J are TRBV5-4 and TRBJ2-7; D perhaps matches TRBD2 (5 bases). The CDR3 runs to 15 residues. Per the germline V gene, CDR1 is SGHNT and CDR2 is YYREEE (reference sequence). Trimming took off 0 bases at V and 5 bases at J, with 15 bases between the two ends. The variable domain in full, with the rest retrieved from reference TRBV5-4 and TRBJ2-7, is ETGVTQSPTHLIKTRGQQVTLRCSSQSGHNTVSWYQQALGQGPQFIFQYYREEENGRGNFPPRFSGLQFPNYSSELNVNALELDDSALYLCASSLAPADGDEQYFGPGTRLTVT.

V gene TRBV5-1 combines with J gene TRBJ2-4; a weak D match, TRBD1 (6 bases). This CDR3 has 17 amino acids. The germline gives CDR1 SGHRS, CDR2 YFSETQ. V shed 3 bases and J shed 3 bases, with 19 bases lying between them. The CDR3 sequence is CASSSPLQGPFKNIQYF. CDR3 nucleotides: TGCGCCAGCAGCTCCCCCCTGCAGGGGCCTTTCAAAAACATTCAGTACTTC.

Here the CDR3 reads CASSIDRGTGPNTEAFF. As DNA, the CDR3 is TGTGCCAGTAGTATAGATAGGGGTACAGGGCCGAACACTGAAGCTTTCTTT. The rearrangement uses TRBV19 and TRBJ1-1; D perhaps matches TRBD1 (6 bases). Trimming removed 0 bases from V and 1 base from J, with 15 bases in between. Germline lookup yields CDR1 LNHDA and CDR2 SQIVND (reference sequence). CDR3 length: 17 amino acids.

V gene TRBV4-2 combines with J gene TRBJ2-1; 8 positions match TRBD2. This CDR3 contains 17 residues. V lost 3 bases and J lost 3; bases outside the gene matches: 10. Germline lookup yields CDR1 LGHNA and CDR2 YNFKEQ. The CDR3 DNA sequence: TGTGCCAGCAGCCAGACGCTCAGCGGGGGCAACTACAATGAGCAGTTCTTC. Its translation is CASSQTLSGGNYNEQFF.

This clone was detected only once. The V gene is TRBV18, the J gene TRBJ1-5, with 7 positions matching TRBD1. V was pared by 6 bases and J by 0 bases, with 14 bases of the junction left unmatched. Per the germline V gene, CDR1 is KGHSH and CDR2 is LQKENI. This CDR3 has 18 residues. CDR3: CASSTDRVQVYSNQPQHF. The CDR3 nucleotides are TGTGCCAGCTCGACCGACAGGGTCCAAGTTTATAGCAATCAGCCCCAGCATTTT.

Only a few counts were recorded for this clone. The J gene is TRBJ1-1, the V gene TRBV4-2; D gene uncertain. CDR3 length: 14 amino acids. Trimming shortened V by 3 bases and J by 1 base, and 9 bases separated the two germline ends. Germline V CDR1 and CDR2: LGHNA, YNFKEQ. This CDR3 is CASSQPTGNTEAFF. DNA of the CDR3: TGTGCCAGCAGCCAGCCGACGGGGAACACTGAAGCTTTCTTT.

Here the CDR3 DNA reads TGTGCCAGCAGCCCGACGGCGGGGGGGCTGCGGGAGACCCAGTACTTC. It codes for CASSPTAGGLRETQYF. This chain uses TRBV4-2 with TRBJ2-5, with TRBD2 matching 9 bases. V shed 4 bases and J 5 bases; nucleotides not matched to a gene: 11. The CDR3 covers 16 residues. Germline values: CDR1 LGHNA, CDR2 YNFKEQ.

This sequence joins TRBV25-1 and TRBJ1-1; D gene ambiguous. There are 11 residues in the CDR3. V lost 1 base and J lost 7, with 4 bases in between. The germline CDR1 and CDR2 sequences are MGHDK and SYGVNS. The CDR3 nucleotides are TGTGCCAGCAGTGAATCCCTTGAAGCTTTCTTT. Protein: CASSESLEAFF.